What follows are 32 T cell receptor beta chains derived from one specimen sequenced in a study of shared T cell receptors in the human thymus. The method was immunoSEQ multiplex PCR; TCRdb's version includes in-frame clones alone and lacks a portion of them. The table has roughly 68,000 clones, about 96% seen once. Source material: thymocytes. The receptors were sampled from a human donor.

The gene calls are TRBV5-6 and TRBJ2-5, with 12 bases lining up with TRBD1. Trimming at V came to 3 bases and at J to 0 bases, leaving 9 bases not matched to a gene. CDR3 size: 18 residues. CDR1 SGHDT and CDR2 YYEEEE come from the germline V gene. DNA of the CDR3: TGTGCCAGCAGCTCCGATCCGGGACAGGGGGCTTACCAAGAGACCCAGTACTTC. This encodes CASSSDPGQGAYQETQYF. Full variable domain (outside the CDR3, taken from reference TRBV5-6 and TRBJ2-5): DAGVTQSPTHLIKTRGQQVTLRCSPKSGHDTVSWYQQALGQGPQFIFQYYEEEERQRGNFPDRFSGHQFPNYSSELNVNALLLGDSALYLCASSSDPGQGAYQETQYFGPGTRLLVL.

The gene calls are TRBV9 and TRBJ1-2; possible D gene TRBD1, 6 bases. Germline CDR1 reads SGDLS; CDR2 reads YYNGEE. V lost 0 bases and J lost 5, with 17 bases in between. The CDR3 is 16 amino acids. This CDR3 reads CASSVGRGGGSYGYTF. Written as DNA, the CDR3 is TGTGCCAGCAGCGTAGGCAGAGGGGGAGGGTCATATGGCTACACCTTC.

A note on this clone: Other nucleotide sequences from this sample produce the same CDR3. V gene TRBV14 combines with J gene TRBJ2-3; TRBD1 agrees at 7 bases. J was trimmed by 2 bases and V by 5 bases; bases with no gene match: 16. Per germline, CDR1 SGHDN and CDR2 FVKESK. The CDR3 is 18 amino acids. CDR3 region: CASSGGSARDRHTDTQYF. The CDR3 DNA reads TGTGCCAGCAGCGGCGGATCCGCACGGGACAGACACACAGATACGCAGTATTTT.

The rearrangement links TRBV11-2 to TRBJ1-3, with D possibly TRBD1 on 5 matching bases. The germline CDR1 and CDR2 sequences are SGHAT and FQNNGV. This CDR3 is 17 amino acids long. V was trimmed by 5 bases and J by 0 bases, leaving 17 bases between them. This chain's CDR3 is CASSLPEGISSGNTIYF. In DNA, the CDR3 is TGTGCCAGCAGCCTGCCGGAGGGGATAAGCTCTGGAAACACCATATATTTT.

The rearrangement joins TRBV4-1 to TRBJ2-5, with a possible D match to TRBD2 (5 bases). The germline V gene has CDR1 MGHRA and CDR2 YSYEKL. V was pared by 0 bases and J by 2 bases, with 16 bases between. CDR3 length: 17 amino acids. Here the CDR3 reads CASSQETAGLFQETQYF. Here the CDR3 DNA reads TGCGCCAGCAGCCAAGAGACGGCAGGACTTTTTCAAGAGACCCAGTACTTC.

The rearrangement uses TRBV11-2 and TRBJ2-7; 14 bases fit TRBD2. The CDR3 totals 18 residues. Germline CDR1 is SGHAT and CDR2 is FQNNGV. J lost 2 bases, V lost 0 bases, and 6 bases had no gene match. The CDR3 spells CASSLETSGGAEPYEQYF. The CDR3 DNA reads as TGTGCCAGCAGCTTAGAGACTAGCGGGGGGGCGGAACCCTACGAGCAGTACTTC.

This clone occurred once. The CDR3 sequence is CASRPQGGGSTDTQYF. The CDR3 coding sequence is TGTGCCAGCAGACCACAGGGGGGAGGTAGCACAGATACGCAGTATTTT. The chain employs TRBV27 and TRBJ2-3, with 8 nucleotides matching TRBD1. The J segment lost 0 bases and the V segment lost 6 bases, leaving 8 bases of the junction unmatched. Germline V gives CDR1 MNHEY, CDR2 SMNVEV (reference sequence). The CDR3 has 16 amino acids.

The J gene is TRBJ1-1, the V gene TRBV14, with a possible D match to TRBD1 (6 bases). The CDR3 sequence is 19 residues long. Looked up from germline, CDR1 is SGHDN and CDR2 is FVKESK. V lost 0 bases, J lost 3 bases, and 23 bases lay in between. The DNA of the CDR3 is TGTGCCAGCAGCCAAGAGGATGAAATTTCTAGGGGGATTTACACTGAAGCTTTCTTT. Residues: CASSQEDEISRGIYTEAFF.

This chain links TRBV6-1 with TRBJ1-5, with D possibly being TRBD1 (6 bases). The CDR3 is made up of 15 amino acids. The germline CDR1 and CDR2 sequences are MNHNS and SASEGT. Trimming removed 3 bases at V and 12 bases at J, with 21 bases between. The CDR3 nucleotides are TGTGCCAGCAGTGAGGATTCGGACAGCAGCTTGAGCCAGCATTTT. Its translation: CASSEDSDSSLSQHF.

V and J are TRBV5-1 and TRBJ1-3; D remains ambiguous. The CDR3 consists of 15 residues. Germline assignment: CDR1 SGHRS and CDR2 YFSETQ. The V gene lost 2 bases and the J gene lost 0 bases, with 9 bases spanning the gap. The CDR3, as DNA: TGCGCCAGCAGCTTCAATCCGGACTCTGGAAACACCATATATTTT. It specifies CASSFNPDSGNTIYF.

The rearrangement links TRBV5-1 to TRBJ2-7; D is unresolved. From germline, CDR1 is SGHRS and CDR2 YFSETQ. V was pared by 3 bases and J by 1 base, with 17 bases between. The CDR3 totals 16 residues. CDR3 coding DNA: TGCGCCAGCAGCTCGGGTAGTCGTCGGCATTCCTACGAGCAGTACTTC. Translated: CASSSGSRRHSYEQYF.

The V call is TRBV7-8, the J call TRBJ2-1; 10 nucleotides align to TRBD1. The CDR3 covers 17 residues. V gave up 1 base and J gave up 2 bases; unmatched junction bases: 5. Looked up from germline, CDR1 is SGHVS and CDR2 is FQNEAQ. The CDR3 loop is CASSLDTGTGAYNEQFF. CDR3 coding DNA: TGTGCCAGCAGCTTAGATACCGGGACAGGGGCCTACAATGAGCAGTTCTTC. Based on the CDR3 plus reference TRBV7-8 and TRBJ2-1, the full variable domain is GAGVSQSPRYKVAKRGQDVALRCDPISGHVSLFWYQQALGQGPEFLTYFQNEAQLDKSGLPSDRFFAERPEGSVSTLKIQRTQQEDSAVYLCASSLDTGTGAYNEQFFGPGTRLTVL.

The chain links TRBV1 to TRBJ1-2; TRBD1, the D gene given by the table, was not confirmed from the DNA. TRBV1 constitutes a pseudogene. The length of the CDR3 is 15 residues. CDR3 residues: CTSSHYREKRNGYTF. The CDR3 DNA sequence: TGCACCAGCAGCCACTACAGGGAAAAGAGGAATGGCTACACCTTC.

This clone has only one observation. V usage is TRBV4-3 and J usage is TRBJ2-5, with a tentative D call TRBD1 (6 bases). CDR1 is LGHNA, CDR2 YSLEER, per germline. The CDR3 extends over 16 amino acids. Trimming removed 2 bases from V and 4 bases from J, with 17 bases in between. In DNA, the CDR3 is TGCGCCAGCAGCCAAATCCAGACAGGAGGTGGAGAGACCCAGTACTTC. This encodes CASSQIQTGGGETQYF.

CDR3 amino acids: CASSPTGGYPNTEAFF. DNA for the CDR3: TGTGCCAGCAGCCCTACAGGGGGATACCCTAACACTGAAGCTTTCTTT. J is TRBJ1-1 and V is TRBV7-3, with 8 bases that match TRBD1. Germline V gene lookup returns CDR1 SGHTA and CDR2 FQGTGA. V was pared by 5 bases and J by 2 bases, with 10 bases of the junction left unmatched. The CDR3 contains 16 residues.

This chain connects TRBV12-5 to TRBJ1-2, with D unresolved. Trimming cost V 1 base and J 3 bases, with 15 bases left between them. This CDR3 is 16 amino acids long. Per the germline V gene, CDR1 is LGHNT and CDR2 is FRNRAP. CDR3 bases: TGTGCTAGTGGTTTGGGTACGACGGGCTTAGACTATGGCTACACCTTC. Translating gives CASGLGTTGLDYGYTF.

The rearrangement joins TRBV9 to TRBJ2-3; D not certain. The V gene's germline CDR1 is SGDLS and CDR2 YYNGEE. The CDR3 has 15 residues. The V and J ends lost 4 bases and 3 bases respectively, with 15 bases between them. The CDR3 reads CASSSIKEPTDTQYF. CDR3 in DNA: TGTGCCAGCAGCTCAATAAAGGAGCCTACAGATACGCAGTATTTT.

The chain employs TRBV28 and TRBJ2-7; D might be TRBD1 (5 bases). This CDR3 is built from 15 residues. Germline lookup yields CDR1 MDHEN and CDR2 SYDVKM. V was clipped by 5 bases and J by 0 bases, with 14 bases between them. This CDR3 is CASSITGRLSYEQYF. In DNA form, the CDR3 reads TGTGCCAGCAGTATAACAGGCCGTCTCTCCTACGAGCAGTACTTC.

The V and J genes are TRBV29-1 and TRBJ1-3; D is possibly TRBD1 (6 bases). V lost 7 bases, J lost 0 bases, and 28 bases lay in between. The germline V gene encodes CDR1 SQVTM and CDR2 ANQGSEA. The CDR3 consists of 19 residues. CDR3 coding DNA: TGCAGCGCCCTCATCCGGGACACAGGGCTAAGAGACTCTGGAAACACCATATATTTT. It is translated as CSALIRDTGLRDSGNTIYF.

The chain has TRBV19 and TRBJ1-2; D ambiguous. CDR3 length: 14 residues. Trimming stripped 3 bases from V and 4 bases from J, with 12 bases between. Looked up from germline, CDR1 is LNHDA and CDR2 is SQIVND (reference sequence). CDR3 in DNA: TGTGCCAGTAGTATCAGGCCGGGAGGCTATGGCTACACCTTC. It codes for CASSIRPGGYGYTF. Full variable domain (rest looked up from reference TRBV19 and TRBJ1-2): DGGITQSPKYLFRKEGQNVTLSCEQNLNHDAMYWYRQDPGQGLRLIYYSQIVNDFQKGDIAEGYSVSREKKESFPLTVTSAQKNPTAFYLCASSIRPGGYGYTFGSGTRLTVV.

V is TRBV19 and J is TRBJ1-1; tentative D call: TRBD1 (6 bases). Germline CDR1 LNHDA, CDR2 SQIVND (reference sequence). The germline V and J ends were trimmed by 3 bases and 0 bases, with 11 bases remaining between them. This CDR3 spans 15 amino acids. CDR3 in amino acids: CASSMWGALNTEAFF. In nucleotides, the CDR3 is TGTGCCAGTAGTATGTGGGGGGCCCTGAACACTGAAGCTTTCTTT. The full variable domain, rest sourced from reference TRBV19 and TRBJ1-1, is DGGITQSPKYLFRKEGQNVTLSCEQNLNHDAMYWYRQDPGQGLRLIYYSQIVNDFQKGDIAEGYSVSREKKESFPLTVTSAQKNPTAFYLCASSMWGALNTEAFFGQGTRLTVV.

Regarding this clone: Without the conserved terminal phenylalanine or tryptophan, this CDR3 likely stems from a read error. The chain couples TRBV7-9 to TRBJ1-2; the D is unclear. The CDR3 runs 13 residues. V was clipped by 2 bases and J by 4 bases, with 8 bases between them. Germline assignment: CDR1 SEHNR and CDR2 FQNEAQ (reference sequence). The CDR3, as DNA: TGTGCCAGCAGCTTAAGAGTTAGCTATGGCTACACCGTC. It yields the protein CASSLRVSYGYTV.

The CDR3 sequence: CASKVNMGQGRNEQFF. As DNA, the CDR3 is TGCGCCAGCAAAGTTAACATGGGACAGGGGAGGAATGAGCAGTTCTTC. The V gene is TRBV5-1, the J gene TRBJ2-1, with 10 bases fitting TRBD1. The CDR3 consists of 16 residues. The J segment lost 7 bases and the V segment lost 6 bases, leaving 13 bases of the junction unmatched. Germline assignment: CDR1 SGHRS and CDR2 YFSETQ.

This clone was counted a few times. The gene calls are TRBV11-2 and TRBJ1-6; 7 bases are a match to TRBD1. The J segment lost 4 bases and the V segment lost 5 bases, leaving 5 bases of the junction unmatched. The germline V gene encodes CDR1 SGHAT and CDR2 FQNNGV. The CDR3 sequence is 15 residues long. The CDR3 bases are TGTGCCAGCAGCCGGGACAGAGCTTATAATTCACCCCTCCACTTT. Translated: CASSRDRAYNSPLHF.

The chain employs TRBV21-1 and TRBJ1-2; the D call of TRBD1 is as the table states it, not checked on the DNA. TRBV21-1 is classified as a pseudogene. The length of the CDR3 is 14 residues. CDR3 nucleotides: TGTGCCAGCAGCAAAGGGGCAGCCGCCTATGGCTACACCTTC. Translating it yields CASSKGAAAYGYTF.

J is TRBJ1-2 and V is TRBV5-1; D possibly corresponds to TRBD1 (5 bases). Deletions cut 0 bases from V and 0 bases from J, with 6 bases between. The CDR3 has 14 amino acids. Germline loops: CDR1 SGHRS, CDR2 YFSETQ. The CDR3 region is CASSLGQSNYGYTF. The CDR3 DNA sequence: TGCGCCAGCAGCTTGGGACAGTCTAACTATGGCTACACCTTC.

V is TRBV7-2 and J is TRBJ1-5, with 9 bases matching TRBD1. V shed 5 bases and J 2 bases; nucleotides not matched to a gene: 13. The germline V gene encodes CDR1 SGHTA and CDR2 FQGNSA. CDR3 length: 18 amino acids. The CDR3 DNA reads as TGTGCCAGCAGCAGCACCGGGACAGGGTTTTTAGGCAATCAGCCCCAGCATTTT. This codes for CASSSTGTGFLGNQPQHF.

V is TRBV14 and J is TRBJ2-1, with D possibly being TRBD1 or TRBD2 (6 bases each). V was clipped by 2 bases and J by 3 bases, with 17 bases between them. This CDR3 region has 17 residues. Germline V lookup: CDR1 SGHDN, CDR2 FVKESK. DNA of the CDR3: TGTGCCAGCAGCCAAAAGGCCCCAAGGGGGGTCTACAATGAGCAGTTCTTC. It encodes CASSQKAPRGVYNEQFF.

The chain has TRBV19 and TRBJ1-2; D is unresolved. This CDR3 region has 13 residues. V was shortened by 7 bases and J by 1 base, with 10 bases between the two germline ends. CDR1 is LNHDA and CDR2 is SQIVND in the germline V gene (reference sequence). CDR3: CASTPKYNYGYTF. The CDR3 DNA reads as TGTGCCAGTACACCGAAATATAACTATGGCTACACCTTC.

The J gene is TRBJ1-6, the V gene TRBV5-4; no firm D call. Germline loops: CDR1 SGHNT, CDR2 YYREEE (reference sequence). The CDR3 is made up of 16 amino acids. V lost 4 bases and J lost 8, with 19 bases in between. CDR3 sequence (DNA): TGTGCCAGCAGCCTGGGTCCGACAACATATTATTCACCCCTCCACTTT. Encoded protein: CASSLGPTTYYSPLHF.

The chain is built from TRBV4-3 and TRBJ2-1; TRBD1 might be the D (6 bases). Germline V gives CDR1 LGHNA, CDR2 YSLEER. The CDR3 runs to 19 residues. Trimming took 3 bases from V and 9 from J, leaving 30 bases between them. The CDR3 coding sequence is TGCGCCAGCAGCCACACCTACCAGGGGATTCCCCCTTTTGGCGGTGAGCAGTTCTTC. Protein product: CASSHTYQGIPPFGGEQFF.

The chain couples TRBV4-3 to TRBJ1-1, with TRBD1 as a possible D gene (6 bases). Per germline, CDR1 LGHNA and CDR2 YSLEER. Trimming left V 0 bases short and J 1 base short, with 12 bases between. There are 16 residues in the CDR3. The CDR3 sequence is CASSQELGGGNTEAFF. CDR3 nucleotide sequence: TGCGCCAGCAGCCAAGAGCTGGGGGGCGGGAACACTGAAGCTTTCTTT.